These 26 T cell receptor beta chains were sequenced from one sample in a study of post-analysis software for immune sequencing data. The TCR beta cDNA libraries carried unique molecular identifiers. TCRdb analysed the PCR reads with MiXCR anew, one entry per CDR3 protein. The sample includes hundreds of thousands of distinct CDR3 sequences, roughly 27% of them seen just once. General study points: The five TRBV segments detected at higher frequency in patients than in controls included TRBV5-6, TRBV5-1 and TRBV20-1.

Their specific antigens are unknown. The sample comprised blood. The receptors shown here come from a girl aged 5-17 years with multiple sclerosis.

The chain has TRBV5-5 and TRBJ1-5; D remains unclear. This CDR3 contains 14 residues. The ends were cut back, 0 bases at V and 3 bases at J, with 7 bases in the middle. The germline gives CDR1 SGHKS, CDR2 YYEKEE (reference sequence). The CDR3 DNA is TGTGCCAGCAGCTTGGCCCCCTTCAATCAGCCCCAGCATTTT. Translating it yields CASSLAPFNQPQHF.

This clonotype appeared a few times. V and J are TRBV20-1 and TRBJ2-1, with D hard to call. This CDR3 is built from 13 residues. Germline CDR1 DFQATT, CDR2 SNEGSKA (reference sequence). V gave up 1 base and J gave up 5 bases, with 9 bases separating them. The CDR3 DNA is TGCAGTGCTAGAGTGGCTTGGAACAATGAGCAGTTCTTC. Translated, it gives CSARVAWNNEQFF.

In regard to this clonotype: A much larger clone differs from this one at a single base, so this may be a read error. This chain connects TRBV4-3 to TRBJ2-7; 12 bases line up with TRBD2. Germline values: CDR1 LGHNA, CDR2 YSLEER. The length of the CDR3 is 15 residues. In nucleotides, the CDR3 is TGCGCCAGCAGCCAAGATCTAGCGGGAGGGTACGGGCAGTACTTC. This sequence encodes CASSQDLAGGYGQYF.

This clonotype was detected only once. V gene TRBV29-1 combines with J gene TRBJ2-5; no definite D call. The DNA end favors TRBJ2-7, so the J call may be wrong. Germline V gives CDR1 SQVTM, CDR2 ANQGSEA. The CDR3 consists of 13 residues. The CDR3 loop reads CSVVESVASEQYF. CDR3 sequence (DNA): TGCAGCGTTGTGGAGTCCGTCGCGAGCGAGCAGTACTTC.

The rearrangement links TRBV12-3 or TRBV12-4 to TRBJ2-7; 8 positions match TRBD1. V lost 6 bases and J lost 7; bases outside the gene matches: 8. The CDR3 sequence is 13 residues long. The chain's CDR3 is CASRADRGGEQYF. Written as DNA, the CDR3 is TGTGCCAGCAGGGCCGACAGGGGAGGTGAGCAGTACTTC.

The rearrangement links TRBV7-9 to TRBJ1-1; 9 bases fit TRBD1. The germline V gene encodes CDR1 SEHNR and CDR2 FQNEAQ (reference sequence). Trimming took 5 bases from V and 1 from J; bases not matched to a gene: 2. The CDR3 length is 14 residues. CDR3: CASSNRGQNTEAFF. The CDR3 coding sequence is TGTGCCAGCAGCAACAGGGGGCAGAACACTGAAGCTTTCTTT.

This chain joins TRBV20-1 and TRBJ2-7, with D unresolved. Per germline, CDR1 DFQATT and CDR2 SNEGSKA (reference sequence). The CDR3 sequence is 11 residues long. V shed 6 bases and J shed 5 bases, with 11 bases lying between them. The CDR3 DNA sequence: TGCAGTGCCCCCCTTGTTAACGAGCAGTACTTC. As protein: CSAPLVNEQYF.

CDR3 sequence reads: CASSLGQGPGYTF. CDR3 coding DNA: TGTGCCAGCAGCTTAGGACAGGGGCCCGGCTACACCTTC. This sequence joins TRBV7-9 and TRBJ1-2; 8 positions agree with TRBD1. Germline V CDR1 and CDR2: SEHNR, FQNEAQ (reference sequence). The length of the CDR3 is 13 residues. V lost 1 base to trimming and J lost 8 bases; unmatched junction nucleotides: 3.

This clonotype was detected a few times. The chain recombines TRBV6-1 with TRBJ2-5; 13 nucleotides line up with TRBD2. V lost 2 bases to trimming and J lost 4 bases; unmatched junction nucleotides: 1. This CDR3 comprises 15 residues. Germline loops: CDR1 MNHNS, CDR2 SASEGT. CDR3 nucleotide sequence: TGTGCCAGCAGTGAACGGACTAGCGGGGGAGAGACCCAGTACTTC. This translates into CASSERTSGGETQYF.

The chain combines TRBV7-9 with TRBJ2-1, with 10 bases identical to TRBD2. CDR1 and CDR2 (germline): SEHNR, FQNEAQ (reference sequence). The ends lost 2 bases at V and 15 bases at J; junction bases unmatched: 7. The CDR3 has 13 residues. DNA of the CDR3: TGTGCCAGCAGCTTATTGAGCGGGGGGGATCGGTTCTTC. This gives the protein CASSLLSGGDRFF.

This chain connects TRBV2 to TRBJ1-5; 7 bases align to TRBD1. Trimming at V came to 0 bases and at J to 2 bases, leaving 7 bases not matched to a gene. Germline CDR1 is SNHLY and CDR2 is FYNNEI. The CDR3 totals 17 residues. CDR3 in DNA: TGTGCCAGCAGTGAAGCGCTTACAGGGGAAGGCAATCAGCCCCAGCATTTT. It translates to CASSEALTGEGNQPQHF.

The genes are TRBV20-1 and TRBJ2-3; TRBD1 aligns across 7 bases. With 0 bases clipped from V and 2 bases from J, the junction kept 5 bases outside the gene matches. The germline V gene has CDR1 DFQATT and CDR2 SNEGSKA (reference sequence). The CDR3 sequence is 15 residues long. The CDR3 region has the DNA TGCAGTGCTAGAGATCTACAGGGGCCCACAGATACGCAGTATTTT. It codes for CSARDLQGPTDTQYF.

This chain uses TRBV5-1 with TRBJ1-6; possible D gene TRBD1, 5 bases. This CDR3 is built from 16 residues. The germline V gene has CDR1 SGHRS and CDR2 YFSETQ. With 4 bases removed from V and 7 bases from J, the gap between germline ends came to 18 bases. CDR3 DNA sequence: TGCGCCAGCAGCCCCATCAGGCAGGGCGAGAATTCACCCCTCCACTTT. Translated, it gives CASSPIRQGENSPLHF. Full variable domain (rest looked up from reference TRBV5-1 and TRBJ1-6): KAGVTQTPRYLIKTRGQQVTLSCSPISGHRSVSWYQQTPGQGLQFLFEYFSETQRNKGNFPGRFSGRQFSNSRSEMNVSTLELGDSALYLCASSPIRQGENSPLHFGNGTRLTVT.

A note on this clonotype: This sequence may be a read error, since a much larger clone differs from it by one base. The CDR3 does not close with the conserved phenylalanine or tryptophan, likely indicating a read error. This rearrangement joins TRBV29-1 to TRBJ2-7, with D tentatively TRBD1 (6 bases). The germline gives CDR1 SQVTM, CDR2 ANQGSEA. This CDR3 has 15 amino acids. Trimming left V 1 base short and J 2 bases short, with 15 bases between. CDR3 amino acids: CSVEGLQGIPYEQYC. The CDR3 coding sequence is TGCAGCGTTGAAGGTTTACAGGGAATTCCCTACGAGCAGTACTGC.

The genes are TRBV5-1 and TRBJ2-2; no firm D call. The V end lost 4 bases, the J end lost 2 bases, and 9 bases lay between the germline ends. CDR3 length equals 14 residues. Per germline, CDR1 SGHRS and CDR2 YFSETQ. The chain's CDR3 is CASSTGSNTGELFF. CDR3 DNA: TGCGCCAGCAGCACCGGCAGTAACACCGGGGAGCTGTTTTTT.

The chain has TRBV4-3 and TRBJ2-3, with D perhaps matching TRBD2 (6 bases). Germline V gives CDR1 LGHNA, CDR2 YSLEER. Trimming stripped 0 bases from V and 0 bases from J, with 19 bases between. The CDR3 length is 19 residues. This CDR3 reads CASSQDRASGVISTDTQYF. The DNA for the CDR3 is TGCGCCAGCAGCCAAGACAGGGCGTCGGGAGTAATCAGCACAGATACGCAGTATTTT.

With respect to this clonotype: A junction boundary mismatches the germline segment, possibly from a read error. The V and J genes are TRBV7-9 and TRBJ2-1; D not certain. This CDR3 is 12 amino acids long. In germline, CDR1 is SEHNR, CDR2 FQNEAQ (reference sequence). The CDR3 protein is CASSRGNNKQFF. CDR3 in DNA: TGTGCCAGCAGCCGCGGCAACAATAAGCAGTTCTTC.

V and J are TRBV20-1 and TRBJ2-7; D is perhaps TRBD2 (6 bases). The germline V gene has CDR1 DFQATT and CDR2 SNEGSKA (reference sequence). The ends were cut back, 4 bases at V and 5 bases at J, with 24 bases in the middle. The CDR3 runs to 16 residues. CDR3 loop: CSAKGKKPLTGDEQYF. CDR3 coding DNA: TGCAGTGCTAAGGGCAAGAAACCCCTAACGGGAGACGAGCAGTACTTC.

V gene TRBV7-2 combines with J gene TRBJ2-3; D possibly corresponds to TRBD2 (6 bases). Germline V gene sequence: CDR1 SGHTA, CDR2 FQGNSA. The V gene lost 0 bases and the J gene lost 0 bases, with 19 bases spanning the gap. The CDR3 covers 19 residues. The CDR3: CASSLAAGGIRYSTDTQYF. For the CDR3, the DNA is TGTGCCAGCAGCTTAGCAGCGGGTGGGATTCGTTATAGCACAGATACGCAGTATTTT.

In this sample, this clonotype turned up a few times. DNA for the CDR3: TGCAGTGCTAGGGCCCCCGGTCTCGGTGAAGCTTTCTTT. This codes for CSARAPGLGEAFF. V gene TRBV20-1 combines with J gene TRBJ1-1, with D uncertain. V gave up 3 bases and J gave up 7 bases, with 15 bases separating them. This CDR3 spans 13 amino acids. Germline V CDR1 and CDR2: DFQATT, SNEGSKA (reference sequence).

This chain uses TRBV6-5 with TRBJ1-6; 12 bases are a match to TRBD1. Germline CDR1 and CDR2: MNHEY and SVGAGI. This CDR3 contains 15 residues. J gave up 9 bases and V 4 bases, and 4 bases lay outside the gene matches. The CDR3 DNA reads TGTGCCAGCAGTTCATGGGACAGGGGGCCTTCACCCCTCCACTTT. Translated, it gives CASSSWDRGPSPLHF.

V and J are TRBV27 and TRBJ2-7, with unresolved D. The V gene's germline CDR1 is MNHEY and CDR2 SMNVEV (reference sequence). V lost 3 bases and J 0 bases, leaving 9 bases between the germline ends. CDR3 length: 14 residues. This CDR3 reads CASSFSPYSYEQYF. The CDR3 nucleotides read TGTGCCAGCAGTTTTAGTCCGTACTCCTACGAGCAGTACTTC.

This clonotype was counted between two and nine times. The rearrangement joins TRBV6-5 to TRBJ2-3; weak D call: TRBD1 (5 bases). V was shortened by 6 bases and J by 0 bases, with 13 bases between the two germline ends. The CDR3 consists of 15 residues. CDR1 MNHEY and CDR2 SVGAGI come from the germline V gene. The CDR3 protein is CASRQGVFSTDTQYF. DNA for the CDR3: TGTGCCAGCAGACAAGGGGTGTTCAGCACAGATACGCAGTATTTT.

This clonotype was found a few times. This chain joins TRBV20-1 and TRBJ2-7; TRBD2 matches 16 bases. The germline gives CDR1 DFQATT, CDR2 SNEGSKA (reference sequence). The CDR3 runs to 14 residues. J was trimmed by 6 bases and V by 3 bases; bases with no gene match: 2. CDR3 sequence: CSARGLAGGGEQYF. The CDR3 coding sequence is TGCAGTGCTAGGGGACTAGCGGGAGGGGGCGAGCAGTACTTC.

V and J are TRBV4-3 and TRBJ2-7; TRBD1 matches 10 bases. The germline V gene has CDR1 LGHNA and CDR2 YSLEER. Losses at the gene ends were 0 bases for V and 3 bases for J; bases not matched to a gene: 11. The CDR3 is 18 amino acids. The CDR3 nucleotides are TGCGCCAGCAGCCAAGATGGTAGTTCAGGGACAGGGGTCTACGAGCAGTACTTC. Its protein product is CASSQDGSSGTGVYEQYF.

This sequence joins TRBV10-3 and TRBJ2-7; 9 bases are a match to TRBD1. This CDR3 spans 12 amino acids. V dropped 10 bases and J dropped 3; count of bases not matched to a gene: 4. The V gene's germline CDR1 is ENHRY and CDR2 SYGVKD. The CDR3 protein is CATRQGGYEQYF. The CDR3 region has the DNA TGTGCCACTCGACAGGGGGGCTACGAGCAGTACTTC.